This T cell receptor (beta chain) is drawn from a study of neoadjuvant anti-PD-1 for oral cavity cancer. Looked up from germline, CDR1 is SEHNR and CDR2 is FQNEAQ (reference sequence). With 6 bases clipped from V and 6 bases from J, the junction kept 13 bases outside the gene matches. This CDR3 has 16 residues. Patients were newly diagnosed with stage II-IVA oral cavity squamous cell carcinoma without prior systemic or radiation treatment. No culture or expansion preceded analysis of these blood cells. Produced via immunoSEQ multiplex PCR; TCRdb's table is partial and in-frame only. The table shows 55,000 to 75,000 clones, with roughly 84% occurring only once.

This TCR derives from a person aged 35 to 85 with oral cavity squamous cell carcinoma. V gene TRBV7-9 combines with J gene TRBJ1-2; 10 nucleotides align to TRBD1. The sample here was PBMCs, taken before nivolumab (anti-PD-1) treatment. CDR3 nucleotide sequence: TGTGCCAGCAGTTTGGACAGGGGGATTAGTCTTCATGGCTACACCTTC. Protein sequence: CASSLDRGISLHGYTF.